These 27 T cell receptor beta chains were all obtained from the same sample, sequenced in a study of cytomegalovirus exposure and HLA in healthy donors. Primers included in the PCR were 60 Vbeta and 13 Jbeta primers. Measured with immunoSEQ multiplex PCR; TCRdb has only the in-frame clones, and not every one. Among roughly 250,000 clones listed, about 66% were seen once. The sample consisted of PBMCs. The receptor set was obtained from a female donor in good health and CMV-seronegative.

This CDR3 is CASSDGTSGNEQFF. The CDR3 coding sequence is TGCGCCAGCAGTGACGGGACTAGCGGTAATGAGCAGTTCTTC. The rearrangement uses TRBV10-1 and TRBJ2-1; TRBD2 matches at 11 bases. V lost 3 bases and J lost 7; bases outside the gene matches: 2. The CDR3 consists of 14 residues. CDR1 WNHNN and CDR2 SYGVQD come from the germline V gene (reference sequence).

The J gene is TRBJ1-2, the V gene TRBV6-6; 7 positions match TRBD1. The CDR3 spans 14 residues. Germline lookup yields CDR1 MNHNY and CDR2 SVGAGI (reference sequence). Trimming took 7 bases from V and 0 from J; bases not matched to a gene: 5. CDR3 DNA sequence: TGTGCCAGCACCCAGACAGGGACTAACTATGGCTACACCTTC. Translation gives CASTQTGTNYGYTF.

This chain links TRBV2 with TRBJ2-5; a weak D match, TRBD2 (5 bases). The J call may be incorrect, as the DNA end agrees better with TRBJ2-7. The CDR3 totals 14 residues. The germline CDR1 and CDR2 sequences are SNHLY and FYNNEI. CDR3 DNA: TGTGCCAGCAGTAACGGGGATATTCCCTACGAGCAGTACTTC. This gives the protein CASSNGDIPYEQYF.

The gene calls are TRBV2 and TRBJ1-1; D is perhaps TRBD1 (6 bases). The germline gives CDR1 SNHLY, CDR2 FYNNEI. Trimming shortened V by 2 bases and J by 5 bases, and 15 bases separated the two germline ends. There are 15 residues in the CDR3. In DNA form, the CDR3 reads TGTGCCAGCAGTGAAAATTTGGCAGGGGTTACTGAAGCTTTCTTT. Encoded protein: CASSENLAGVTEAFF.

CDR3 DNA sequence: TGTGCCAGCAGGCGGGACAGGGGCGGCGAGCAGTACTTC. It specifies CASRRDRGGEQYF. This chain connects TRBV6-5 to TRBJ2-7; 10 bases map to TRBD1. Germline values: CDR1 MNHEY, CDR2 SVGAGI. V was clipped by 6 bases and J by 6 bases; unmatched bases: 5. This CDR3 has 13 amino acids.

The table lists this clone with a count of one. CDR3 DNA: TGTGCCAGTAAGGCTAGCGGGGGGCACTACGAGCAGTACTTC. Translation gives CASKASGGHYEQYF. The rearrangement joins TRBV19 to TRBJ2-5; 11 positions agree with TRBD2. The J call may be wrong; the DNA end is better matched by TRBJ2-7. The CDR3 loop spans 14 amino acids. Germline CDR1 and CDR2: LNHDA and SQIVND (reference sequence).

This clone has a single count. This chain links TRBV9 with TRBJ2-7, with 12 bases identical to TRBD2. This CDR3 contains 17 residues. Germline trimming cut 1 base from V and 5 bases from J; bases unmatched to any gene: 10. Germline assignment: CDR1 SGDLS and CDR2 YYNGEE. DNA for the CDR3: TGTGCCAGCAGCGTAACTAGCGGGAGGTCTGTAGTCCACGAGCAGTACTTC. Residues: CASSVTSGRSVVHEQYF.

A few counts support this clone. The chain combines TRBV18 with TRBJ1-4; D remains unclear. Germline assignment: CDR1 KGHSH and CDR2 LQKENI. Trimming left V 0 bases short and J 5 bases short, with 7 bases between. This CDR3 comprises 14 residues. CDR3 residues: CASSPPGLNEKLFF. The DNA of the CDR3 is TGTGCCAGCTCACCACCTGGGCTCAATGAAAAACTGTTTTTT.

This clone has only a few counts. The chain uses TRBV11-3 and TRBJ2-6, with 13 bases matching TRBD2. This CDR3 contains 20 residues. J lost 1 base, V lost 5 bases, and 11 bases had no gene match. Germline V lookup: CDR1 SGHNT, CDR2 YENEEA. Written as DNA, the CDR3 is TGTGCCAGCAGCCGATCAAGGACTAGCGGGGGCGGTTCTGGGGCCAACGTCCTGACTTTC. Protein: CASSRSRTSGGGSGANVLTF.

This clone occurred a few times. V usage is TRBV6-1 and J usage is TRBJ1-1, with D possibly matching TRBD1 (5 bases). The germline gives CDR1 MNHNS, CDR2 SASEGT. Trimming cost V 9 bases and J 4 bases, with 12 bases left between them. CDR3 length: 12 residues. CDR3 region: CASGGMGTEAFF. CDR3 nucleotide sequence: TGTGCCAGTGGGGGGATGGGCACTGAAGCTTTCTTT.

J is TRBJ2-3 and V is TRBV9; TRBD2 matches 9 bases. The CDR3 length is 15 residues. The germline CDR1 and CDR2 sequences are SGDLS and YYNGEE. The V gene end was trimmed by 0 bases and the J gene end by 7 bases; junction bases not matched to a gene: 6. This CDR3 is CASSVGVAGAHTQYF. DNA of the CDR3: TGTGCCAGCAGCGTAGGGGTAGCGGGGGCCCATACGCAGTATTTT.

This chain connects TRBV6-1 to TRBJ2-7, with D possibly called TRBD1 or TRBD2 (6 bases each). Germline CDR1 is MNHNS and CDR2 is SASEGT. Between the trimmed V and J ends, which lost 8 bases and 7 bases, there was a span of 24 bases. The CDR3 has 15 amino acids. The CDR3 nucleotides are TGTGCCAGCGGTGGGGGCCGGGACTTACCTGTGGAGCAGTACTTC. Its translation: CASGGGRDLPVEQYF.

This sequence joins TRBV2 and TRBJ2-5; 8 nucleotides match TRBD2. The length of the CDR3 is 15 residues. Germline V gives CDR1 SNHLY, CDR2 FYNNEI. Trimming cost V 7 bases and J 2 bases; bases outside gene matches: 9. In DNA, the CDR3 is TGTGCCAGCAAACAACTAGCGGAGCCACAAGAGACCCAGTACTTC. It is translated as CASKQLAEPQETQYF. Filled out from reference TRBV2 and TRBJ2-5, the complete variable domain reads EPEVTQTPSHQVTQMGQEVILRCVPISNHLYFYWYRQILGQKVEFLVSFYNNEISEKSEIFDDQFSVERPDGSNFTLKIRSTKLEDSAMYFCASKQLAEPQETQYFGPGTRLLVL.

The chain has TRBV19 and TRBJ2-1, with D uncertain. This CDR3 comprises 17 residues. Germline V gives CDR1 LNHDA, CDR2 SQIVND (reference sequence). The V end lost 0 bases, the J end lost 0 bases, and 12 bases lay between the germline ends. The CDR3 DNA reads TGTGCCAGTAGTATAGATCGAAGGCGGCCCTCCTACAATGAGCAGTTCTTC. Translating it yields CASSIDRRRPSYNEQFF.

The chain uses TRBV18 and TRBJ1-6; 7 positions agree with TRBD1. V lost 3 bases to trimming and J lost 9 bases; unmatched junction nucleotides: 11. The CDR3 spans 16 residues. CDR1 and CDR2 (germline): KGHSH, LQKENI. The CDR3 DNA follows: TGTGCCAGCTCACCGTCCGCGAGACAGGGAGGTTCACCCCTCCACTTT. It translates to CASSPSARQGGSPLHF.

V gene TRBV5-1 combines with J gene TRBJ1-4; TRBD1 matches at 9 bases. The CDR3 runs to 13 residues. From germline, CDR1 is SGHRS and CDR2 YFSETQ. After removal of 3 bases from V and 8 bases from J, the junction contained 2 bases not matched to a gene. The CDR3 spells CASSWTGEEKLFF. DNA for the CDR3: TGCGCCAGCAGCTGGACAGGGGAGGAAAAACTGTTTTTT. The full variable domain, with the rest looked up from reference TRBV5-1 and TRBJ1-4, is KAGVTQTPRYLIKTRGQQVTLSCSPISGHRSVSWYQQTPGQGLQFLFEYFSETQRNKGNFPGRFSGRQFSNSRSEMNVSTLELGDSALYLCASSWTGEEKLFFGSGTQLSVL.

The genes are TRBV2 and TRBJ1-4; D gene uncertain. The germline V gene encodes CDR1 SNHLY and CDR2 FYNNEI. The germline V and J ends were trimmed by 0 bases and 8 bases, with 16 bases remaining between them. The CDR3 runs to 16 residues. DNA of the CDR3: TGTGCCAGCAGTGAAGCGCCGGGAGCCCTTGGGGAAAAACTGTTTTTT. This gives the protein CASSEAPGALGEKLFF.

The genes are TRBV5-8 and TRBJ1-4, with 9 bases fitting TRBD1. The V gene's germline CDR1 is SGHTS and CDR2 YDEGEE. The CDR3 spans 15 residues. Trimming cost V 3 bases and J 8 bases; bases outside gene matches: 8. CDR3 region: CASSSTGGATEKLFF. Written as DNA, the CDR3 is TGTGCCAGCAGCTCCACAGGGGGCGCTACGGAAAAACTGTTTTTT.

V gene TRBV14 combines with J gene TRBJ2-7, with 9 bases aligning to TRBD2. Germline loops: CDR1 SGHDN, CDR2 FVKESK. The CDR3 sequence is 20 residues long. Trimming removed 2 bases from V and 1 base from J; junction bases left unmatched: 18. DNA of the CDR3: TGTGCCAGCAGCCAACAGGGGGGTAGCGGGAGATTTTCGGCGTCCTACGAGCAGTACTTC. Protein sequence: CASSQQGGSGRFSASYEQYF.

The chain couples TRBV28 to TRBJ1-5; a possible D gene is TRBD1 (5 bases). The V end lost 2 bases, the J end lost 9 bases, and 14 bases lay between the germline ends. From germline, CDR1 is MDHEN and CDR2 SYDVKM. The CDR3 extends over 14 amino acids. CDR3 sequence (DNA): TGTGCCAGCAGTTTACAGGGAAGGGTTGGGCCCCAGCATTTT. Translating it yields CASSLQGRVGPQHF.

The chain has TRBV2 and TRBJ2-1, with TRBD2 matching 7 bases. This CDR3 is built from 13 residues. Germline CDR1 reads SNHLY; CDR2 reads FYNNEI. The trim removed 2 bases at V and 13 bases at J, leaving 8 bases unmatched. The CDR3 nucleotides read TGTGCCAGCAGTGAATCGCCTGCGGGAGAACAGTTCTTC. Translating gives CASSESPAGEQFF.

The chain combines TRBV20-1 with TRBJ2-7, with D possibly matching TRBD2 (6 bases). CDR3 length equals 11 residues. Between the trimmed V and J ends, which lost 4 bases and 6 bases, there was a span of 10 bases. Germline-derived CDR1 and CDR2 are DFQATT and SNEGSKA (reference sequence). CDR3 protein: CSAIYGSEQYF. The CDR3 nucleotides are TGCAGTGCTATATACGGGAGCGAGCAGTACTTC.

This clone was picked up a small number of times. This rearrangement joins TRBV6-5 to TRBJ2-7; D might be TRBD1 (5 bases). Trimming removed 0 bases at V and 0 bases at J, with 9 bases between. Germline loops: CDR1 MNHEY, CDR2 SVGAGI. The CDR3 loop spans 15 amino acids. CDR3 amino acids: CASSYSRTPSYEQYF. As DNA, the CDR3 is TGTGCCAGCAGTTACTCTCGGACACCCTCCTACGAGCAGTACTTC.

The rearrangement uses TRBV5-1 and TRBJ1-1, with TRBD1 as a possible D gene (5 bases). The CDR3 is made up of 14 amino acids. Germline V gene sequence: CDR1 SGHRS, CDR2 YFSETQ. V was cut by 0 bases and J by 0 bases, with 6 bases left in between. CDR3 bases: TGCGCCAGCAGCTTGGACAGGCTGAACACTGAAGCTTTCTTT. It specifies CASSLDRLNTEAFF.

The chain employs TRBV2 and TRBJ2-3; D is ambiguous. The V and J ends lost 3 bases and 2 bases respectively, with 12 bases between them. Germline CDR1 and CDR2: SNHLY and FYNNEI. The CDR3 contains 15 residues. DNA of the CDR3: TGTGCCAGCAGTGAGAGGAAAGGCTTCACAGATACGCAGTATTTT. Encoded protein: CASSERKGFTDTQYF.

The chain uses TRBV7-3 and TRBJ2-5; 7 nucleotides match TRBD2. This CDR3 spans 15 amino acids. Germline lookup yields CDR1 SGHTA and CDR2 FQGTGA. The V and J ends lost 1 base and 4 bases, in that order; junction bases with no gene match: 6. CDR3 region: CASSLSPGGPETQYF. The CDR3 region has the DNA TGTGCCAGCAGCTTAAGCCCGGGAGGCCCAGAGACCCAGTACTTC.

The chain carries TRBV7-9 and TRBJ1-4, with D tentatively TRBD1 (5 bases). This CDR3 spans 12 amino acids. Germline V gene lookup returns CDR1 SEHNR and CDR2 FQNEAQ (reference sequence). The V gene lost 5 bases and the J gene lost 7 bases, with 8 bases spanning the gap. As DNA, the CDR3 is TGTGCCAGCAGCCCCCAGGGTGAAAAACTGTTTTTT. It yields the protein CASSPQGEKLFF. The full variable domain, completed using reference TRBV7-9 and TRBJ1-4, is DTGVSQNPRHKITKRGQNVTFRCDPISEHNRLYWYRQTLGQGPEFLTYFQNEAQLEKSRLLSDRFSAERPKGSFSTLEIQRTEQGDSAMYLCASSPQGEKLFFGSGTQLSVL.